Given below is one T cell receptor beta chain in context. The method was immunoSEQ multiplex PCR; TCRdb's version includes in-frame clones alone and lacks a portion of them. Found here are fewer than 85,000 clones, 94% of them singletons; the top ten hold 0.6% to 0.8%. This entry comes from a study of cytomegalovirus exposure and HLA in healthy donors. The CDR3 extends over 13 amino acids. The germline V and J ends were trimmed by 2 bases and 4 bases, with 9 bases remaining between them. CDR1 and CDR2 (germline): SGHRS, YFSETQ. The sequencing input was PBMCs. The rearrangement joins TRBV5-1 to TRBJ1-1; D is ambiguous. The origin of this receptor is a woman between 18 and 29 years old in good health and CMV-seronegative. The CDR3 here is CASSFGAGTEAFF. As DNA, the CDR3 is TGCGCCAGCAGCTTCGGAGCGGGCACTGAAGCTTTCTTT. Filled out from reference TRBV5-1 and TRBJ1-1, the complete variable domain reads KAGVTQTPRYLIKTRGQQVTLSCSPISGHRSVSWYQQTPGQGLQFLFEYFSETQRNKGNFPGRFSGRQFSNSRSEMNVSTLELGDSALYLCASSFGAGTEAFFGQGTRLTVV.